The 7 T cell receptor beta chains listed next were all sequenced from one sample in a study of post-analysis software for immune sequencing data. General study results and limits: Controls showed lower frequencies than patients for several TRBV segments, and TRBV5-6, TRBV5-1 and TRBV20-1 were among these.

Their antigens remain unidentified. Sequencing libraries made from TCR beta cDNA carried unique molecular identifiers. TCRdb used MiXCR to reprocess the PCR reads, holding one entry per CDR3 protein. The table shows 650,000 to 900,000 distinct CDR3 sequences, with approximately 44% occurring only once. Sequences were obtained from blood. These receptors were obtained from a girl aged 5-17 years with multiple sclerosis.

V is TRBV10-3 and J is TRBJ2-3; tentatively, D is TRBD2 (5 bases). Looked up from germline, CDR1 is ENHRY and CDR2 is SYGVKD. This CDR3 has 16 residues. V dropped 0 bases and J dropped 6 bases, with 16 bases sitting between them. The CDR3 protein is CAISESWEFEPDTQYF. The CDR3 DNA reads as TGTGCCATCAGTGAGTCTTGGGAGTTCGAGCCCGATACGCAGTATTTT.

The chain is built from TRBV10-3 and TRBJ2-1; D call uncertain. This CDR3 has 16 amino acids. Germline V gives CDR1 ENHRY, CDR2 SYGVKD. Deletions cut 0 bases from V and 4 bases from J, with 13 bases between. The chain's CDR3 is CAISESRRNPYNEQFF. In DNA form, the CDR3 reads TGTGCCATCAGTGAGTCGAGGCGGAACCCTTACAATGAGCAGTTCTTC.

The rearrangement uses TRBV20-1 and TRBJ2-3; tentative D call: TRBD2 (6 bases). The CDR3 runs to 13 residues. The germline V gene has CDR1 DFQATT and CDR2 SNEGSKA (reference sequence). V lost 5 bases, J lost 4 bases, and 13 bases lay in between. In DNA form, the CDR3 reads TGCAGTGCTCCTAGCGTAGTGGCAGATACGCAGTATTTT. Encoded protein: CSAPSVVADTQYF.

This chain uses TRBV29-1 with TRBJ2-7; 7 bases fit TRBD1. The CDR3 is 12 residues long. Germline-derived CDR1 and CDR2 are SQVTM and ANQGSEA. The ends lost 4 bases at V and 3 bases at J; junction bases unmatched: 3. The CDR3 here is CSVGDSIYEQYF. The CDR3 DNA sequence: TGCAGCGTTGGGGACAGTATCTACGAGCAGTACTTC.

This rearrangement joins TRBV20-1 to TRBJ2-1; D remains ambiguous. This CDR3 has 12 amino acids. Trimming stripped 3 bases from V and 13 bases from J, with 16 bases between. Germline CDR1 reads DFQATT; CDR2 reads SNEGSKA (reference sequence). The CDR3 loop is CSARGYQETQFF. CDR3 nucleotides: TGCAGTGCTAGGGGGTACCAAGAGACCCAGTTCTTC.

Only a few counts were recorded for this clonotype. The rearrangement joins TRBV7-3 to TRBJ2-1, with D maybe TRBD1 (6 bases). This CDR3 has 15 residues. The germline gives CDR1 SGHTA, CDR2 FQGTGA. Trimming removed 2 bases at V and 5 bases at J, with 13 bases between. DNA for the CDR3: TGTGCCAGCAGCTTATTGGGGGCAGTGGACAATGAGCAGTTCTTC. Its translation is CASSLLGAVDNEQFF.

This rearrangement joins TRBV29-1 to TRBJ2-5; D assignment may be TRBD1 or TRBD2 (5 bases each). CDR3 length: 14 amino acids. Germline V gives CDR1 SQVTM, CDR2 ANQGSEA. V was clipped by 0 bases and J by 11 bases, with 19 bases between them. This chain's CDR3 is CSVEESGRLGEQYF. The CDR3 DNA reads as TGCAGCGTTGAAGAGTCCGGCAGGTTGGGGGAGCAGTACTTC.